The source of this T cell receptor beta chain is a study of cytomegalovirus exposure and HLA in healthy donors. PCR employed 60 Vbeta and 13 Jbeta primers. Repertoires were generated with immunoSEQ multiplex PCR, while TCRdb's copy carries only in-frame clones and drops some. The sample lists 120,000 or so clones, 77% occurring once. The CDR3 sequence is 14 residues long. Germline V lookup: CDR1 SGHKS, CDR2 YYEKEE (reference sequence). V lost 1 base and J lost 0; bases outside the gene matches: 0. The rearrangement links TRBV5-5 to TRBJ2-7, with 8 positions matching TRBD2. The sample comprised PBMCs. The clonotype comes from a man between 18 and 29 years old in good health and CMV-seropositive. The CDR3 sequence: CASSLSGSSYEQYF. The CDR3 DNA reads as TGTGCCAGCAGCTTGAGCGGGAGCTCCTACGAGCAGTACTTC.